This section outlines one T cell receptor (beta chain) sequence together with its context. This clonotype was recorded at least ten times. This clone's antigen is unknown. No per-base quality is available; no much larger clone lies one base away. The CDR3, cysteine through phenylalanine, is 12 amino acids long. The read is trimmed to its CDR3 DNA, 36 bases read in frame from base 1. V gives up 6 bases and J gives up 5 bases, and the segment between their germline ends measures 10 bases. The sample is drawn from a study of T cells in Graves' hyperthyroidism and ophthalmopathy (dated by TCRdb to the late 2010s). Regarding the study in general: Peripheral blood was collected at initial diagnosis, before any treatment. After sampling, hyperthyroidism patients received methimazole starting at 30 mg daily, and ophthalmopathy patients received high-dose intravenous methylprednisolone. Whether ophthalmopathy could be predicted prospectively was tested in an independent validation cohort made up of roughly 20 hyperthyroidism patients plus 17 patients who later progressed to ophthalmopathy. The approximately 97 discovery patients were randomly divided into training and test sets at a 7:3 ratio. According to the paper, TCR Vbeta CDR3 sequencing was carried out on about 140 peripheral blood samples, which came from some 41 ophthalmopathy, under 85 hyperthyroidism and about 17 progressor patients. In more than 5 Graves' hyperthyroidism patients, the study also compared T-cell repertoires from thyroid tissue with T-cell repertoires from blood. To identify TCR V-J signatures that set the groups apart, the researchers used a discovery cohort of about a hundred patients, made up of fewer than 50 with Graves' ophthalmopathy and approximately 57 with stable Graves' hyperthyroidism. General study outcomes and caveats: In validation, the model predicted progression to ophthalmopathy with approximately 71% sensitivity and about 73% specificity, a median of about 6 months before onset. No statistical method was used to set the sample size in advance, and investigators knew the group allocation. A 13 V-J signature model separated ophthalmopathy from stable hyperthyroidism, with approximately 86% sensitivity and roughly 84% specificity in cross-validation and 80%/75% in testing. Most expanded thyroid clonotypes (frequency above 0.001) were also detected in blood, suggesting blood repertoires may reflect thyroid immune responses.

Stable Graves' hyperthyroidism was defined as the absence of progression to ophthalmopathy over 18 months of follow-up. The hyperthyroidism patients were between 18 and 65 years old and newly diagnosed, with a disease duration of less than 2 months. Patients with uncontrolled infections, other autoimmune diseases, pregnancy or lactation were excluded. Diagnoses relied on clinical symptoms, serum thyroxine and TRAb, thyroid ultrasound and orbital computed tomography. PBMCs were isolated from more than 8 ml of fresh peripheral blood by Ficoll-Paque density gradient centrifugation. Total RNA was extracted with Trizol reagent, and quality was checked on an Agilent 2100 Bioanalyzer. Amplification of TCR beta CDR3 regions was carried out from RNA transcripts. A first-round RT-PCR of the TCR CDR3 used the HTBI primer set with the Qiagen OneStep RT-PCR kit. Libraries were constructed in a second round of multiplex PCR, after which size selection and purification were carried out. Paired-end sequencing of the libraries was performed with 100 bp reads on an Illumina HiSeq2000. From the authors' description of their analysis: SOAPnuke was used to process the raw data, with reads discarded if the reads contained adapters or uncalled bases, had a mean Phred below 15, or lacked an exact constant-primer or identifier match. COPE v1.2.5 was used to merge the high-quality paired reads, and each unique nucleotide sequence was defined as a clonotype. Clonotypes were aligned to IMGT TRBV, TRBD and TRBJ reference segments using MiTCR v1.1. The analysis was restricted to V-J combinations with a frequency above 0.0001, which together covered roughly 99% of the repertoires. The TCS score was defined as F50 (clonal expansion) divided by E x V (chaos), with BLOSUM62-based TCRdist calculated between CDR3 peptides within each V-J. Welch's t-statistics and random forest reduced roughly 500 V-J features to 10 to 15, which were used in a naive Bayes classifier (R e1071). Clones were called with MiXCR by TCRdb after fastp trimmed the public reads at Q25, and only in-frame beta chains were retained. Entries that share a CDR3 protein sequence are merged under the most common genes and DNA. In this record, the V and J calls reflect TCRdb's handling and not the investigators' own analysis. The sample table shows 360,000 or so distinct CDR3 sequences, and 19% are seen once. The ten largest clonotypes hold 3.7% of the sample.

Material: blood. This sequence was found in a young woman with Graves' hyperthyroidism. The sequence joins TRBV12-3 or TRBV12-4 to TRBJ1-2, with the D gene not clear enough to name. CDR3 loop: CASRAGPYGYTF. In nucleotide form, the sequence is TGTGCCAGCAGAGCGGGCCCGTATGGCTACACCTTC.